This T cell receptor (beta chain) was sequenced in a study of blood T cell repertoires in COVID-19. Germline assignment: CDR1 SGHTA and CDR2 FQGNSA. Trimming took 2 bases from V and 5 from J, leaving 13 bases between them. The CDR3 runs 14 residues. Some clones are missing from TCRdb's copy, which holds only in-frame ones; the method was immunoSEQ multiplex PCR. The table has around 300,000 clones, about 90% seen once. Donors of Cohort 3 who recovered were those that had two negative PCRs, clearance, or symptom resolution. V gene TRBV7-2 combines with J gene TRBJ2-7, with D maybe TRBD2 (6 bases). The sample taken for sequencing was PBMCs or T cells enriched from blood (not recorded which). This clonotype was obtained from a woman in her 30s who had recovered from COVID-19. The CDR3 DNA reads as TGTGCCAGCAGCTTATGGGAGGTTGTGGACGAGCAGTACTTC. Amino acids: CASSLWEVVDEQYF. The full variable domain, completed using reference TRBV7-2 and TRBJ2-7, is GAGVSQSPSNKVTEKGKDVELRCDPISGHTALYWYRQSLGQGLEFLIYFQGNSAPDKSGLPSDRFSAERTGGSVSTLTIQRTQQEDSAVYLCASSLWEVVDEQYFGPGTRLTVT.